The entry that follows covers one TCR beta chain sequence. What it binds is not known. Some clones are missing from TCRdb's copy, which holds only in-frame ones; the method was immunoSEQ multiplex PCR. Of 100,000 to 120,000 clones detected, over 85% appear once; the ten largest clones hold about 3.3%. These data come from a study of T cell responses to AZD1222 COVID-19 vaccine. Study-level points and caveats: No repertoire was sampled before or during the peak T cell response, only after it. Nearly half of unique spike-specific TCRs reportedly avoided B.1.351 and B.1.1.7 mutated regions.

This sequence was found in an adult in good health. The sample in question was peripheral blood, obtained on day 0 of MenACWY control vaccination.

The DNA of the CDR3 is TGTGCCAGCAGTCCCTTTAGCTCCTACGAGCAGTACTTC. It codes for CASSPFSSYEQYF. V and J are TRBV28 and TRBJ2-7; D uncertain. Germline values: CDR1 MDHEN, CDR2 SYDVKM. V shed 5 bases and J shed 0 bases, with 8 bases lying between them. The CDR3 has 13 residues.